The rows below give T cell receptor beta chains drawn from one sample of a study of T-cell reconstitution after alpha-beta-depleted transplantation in children. Each CDR3 protein is one row after TCRdb ran MiXCR on the PCR reads. The sample consists of approximately 8,000 distinct CDR3 sequences, approximately 11% of them appearing once. Here the sequenced sample was PBMCs, mostly from graft donor cells, taken 60 days after TCRalphabeta/CD19-depleted stem cell transplant. The source is a patient aged 2 to 9 who had a stem cell transplant for inherited bone marrow failure, so the T cells may come from the graft donor. CDR3s include the opening cysteine and the closing phenylalanine or tryptophan.

J gene | CDR3 length | V gene | CDR3 protein
TRBJ1-2 | 14 | TRBV3-1 | CASSLGQGVSGYTF
TRBJ2-1 | 16 | TRBV5-4 | CASKPPGLAGSGEQFF
TRBJ1-1 | 12 | TRBV6-5 | CASHNWNTEAFF
TRBJ2-1 | 12 | TRBV13 | CASSFLYNEQFF
TRBJ2-7 | 13 | TRBV7-9 | CASSPRNRDEQYF
TRBJ2-5 | 13 | TRBV7-2 | CASRGAAIETQYF
TRBJ2-1 | 13 | TRBV14 | CASSSRDGGEQFF
TRBJ2-1 | 13 | TRBV7-2 | CASSYRVGSGQFF
TRBJ2-1 | 13 | TRBV7-9 | CASSLGGTREQFF
TRBJ1-1 | 14 | TRBV5-6 | CASSPTVFGTEAFF
TRBJ2-1 | 15 | TRBV20-1 | CSARKSGRALNEQFF
TRBJ2-5 | 17 | TRBV4-2 | CASSPVWVAGDRETQYF
TRBJ2-1 | 14 | TRBV28 | CAMSRGLLYNEQFF
TRBJ2-7 | 16 | TRBV18 | CASSPRRSSDAYEQYF
TRBJ2-7 | 14 | TRBV21-1 | CASSKAGGSYEQYF
TRBJ1-1 | 13 | TRBV7-3 | CASSQGPNTEAFF
TRBJ2-5 | 15 | TRBV7-9 | CASSLNQGGGETQYF
TRBJ2-7 | 15 | TRBV10-3 | CAISGPGQGKDEQYF
TRBJ2-7 | 14 | TRBV27 | CASSRGHPSYEQYF
TRBJ1-2 | 14 | TRBV7-9 | CASSPETVYYGYTF
TRBJ1-1 | 13 | TRBV5-1 | CASSLSQNTEAFF
TRBJ2-7 | 15 | TRBV9 | CASSVGGSGNLGQYF
TRBJ2-4 | 12 | TRBV7-2 | CASSFTGLQQYF
TRBJ2-1 | 14 | TRBV9 | CASSVKRFGEEQFF